This TCR beta chain was retrieved from a study of OX40 agonist ivuxolimab in advanced cancers. The length of the CDR3 is 15 residues. The germline gives CDR1 SEHNR, CDR2 FQNEAQ (reference sequence). Losses at the gene ends were 5 bases for V and 7 bases for J; bases not matched to a gene: 9. Produced via immunoSEQ multiplex PCR; TCRdb's table is partial and in-frame only. The profile shows about 46,000 clones, over 75% of them singletons. The starting material was CD4+ or CD8+ T cells sorted from blood, obtained in a trial of the OX40 agonist ivuxolimab. J is TRBJ2-2 and V is TRBV7-9; 8 nucleotides agree with TRBD1. The clonotype was recovered from an adult with an advanced solid tumor such as melanoma, head and neck, liver or kidney cancer. This chain's CDR3 is CASSDPDRAYGELFF. CDR3 DNA: TGTGCCAGCAGCGATCCGGACAGGGCGTACGGGGAGCTGTTTTTT.